This T cell receptor beta chain was captured in a study of tumor-infiltrating lymphocytes in primary liver carcinoma. Starting from 500 ng of total RNA, TCR beta cDNA was produced with a primer in the constant region. Generation of the TCR beta libraries relied on three nested multiplex PCR rounds using slightly modified ARM-PCR. The first two PCR rounds used TRBV1-TRBV30 forward primers with a C-beta reverse primer, 9 to 11 cycles each. TCRdb fed the multiplex PCR reads into MiXCR, producing one record per CDR3 protein. This table has 300,000 to 400,000 distinct CDR3 sequences, about two thirds appearing once. Researchers drew blood RNA from unsorted whole blood and extracted germline DNA as well. In germline, CDR1 is MNHEY, CDR2 SVGAGI. The germline V and J ends were trimmed by 6 bases and 7 bases, with 16 bases remaining between them. The CDR3 runs 14 residues.

This sequence was found in a man in his forties with primary liver carcinoma and hepatitis B virus infection. V and J are TRBV6-5 and TRBJ2-1, with D unresolved. The sequenced sample consisted of peripheral blood. CDR3 sequence: CASSYTEQSNEQFF. The DNA of the CDR3 is TGTGCCAGCAGCTACACGGAACAGAGTAATGAGCAGTTCTTC.